This section outlines one TCR beta chain sequence together with its context. What antigen it recognizes has not been identified. Qualities for individual bases were not recorded, and no much larger clone is one base off. Library creation used the immunoSEQ multiplex PCR assay. For the multiplex PCR, a mixture combining 60 forward primers for TCR Vbeta segments and 13 reverse primers for TCR Jbeta segments was used. The CDR3 region of rearranged TCR beta genes was amplified from genomic DNA with a multiplex PCR assay. On the Illumina HiSeq System, the amplified TCR beta libraries were sequenced as 87-base-pair reads. The paper's data handling went like this. A later analysis counted 75 million to 100 million unique TCR beta chains across the 650 to 800 repertoires, and some 11 million of these chains were shared by at least two donors. To remove PCR and sequencing errors, raw reads were error-corrected and collapsed into unique sequences using a nearest-neighbor algorithm that merged closely related sequences. Alignment of CDR3 sequences to IMGT reference sequences was used to assign V, D and J gene segments. Each retained sequence needed at least a six-nucleotide match to both a V gene segment and a J gene segment. Rearrangements were classified as productive when the CDR3 lacked stop codons and remained in frame with V and J, and all other rearrangements were classified as non-productive. Following IMGT convention, CDR3 was defined as the stretch from the second conserved V-encoded cysteine up to the conserved J-encoded phenylalanine. In an earlier analysis of 550 to 650 of the donors, sequences lacking an unambiguous match to a single V gene segment were excluded. In an earlier analysis of several hundred of the donors, V segments were called functional above 56.7% productive rearrangements and were called segregating when the between-donor standard deviation exceeded 5%. A statistical classification framework was built for diagnosing cytomegalovirus status from the catalog of TCR beta chain sequences. In a later analysis, V and J genes were assigned by comparing TCR nucleotide sequences against IMGT/GENE-DB human TR gene sequences. A later analysis assigned CDR3 sequences and most-parsimonious VDJ recombination scenarios with the TCRdist pipeline. A later analysis defined each TCR beta chain by its CDR3 amino acid sequence plus V-gene family, and excluded reads lacking a unique V-gene family. In a later analysis, around 600 highly shared, low-generation-probability nucleotide sequences were removed to address suspected cross-contamination and a sequencing artifact. A later analysis calculated a clonal expansion index for each public chain from normalized within-repertoire ranks of inferred template counts. A later analysis computed generation probabilities with a VDJ recombination model fitted to out-of-frame rearrangements, and checked the results against IGoR. Hypergeometric tests were used in a later analysis to score TCR-TCR, TCR-HLA and TCR-CMV co-occurrence, with a repertoire-size bias correction applied to the TCR pairs. To estimate false discovery rates, a later analysis permuted the HLA or CMV assignments 20 times. In a later analysis, co-occurring TCRs were grouped using DBSCAN, and TCRdist sequence similarity was added for clustering within HLA-allele-positive subsets. Repertoires with fewer than 30,000 or more than 120,000 public chains were left out of co-occurrence clustering, as were five repertoires with anomalous nucleotide sharing. The table comes from immuneACCESS by way of TCRdb, which keeps in-frame sequences with V and J called. Part of the clones is missing from these tables; in studies checked, under half for an unresolved V gene and the rest for unknown reasons. The DNA gave D and trimming, while V, J and clone size come from that table. Here the sample has 150,000 to 200,000 clones; roughly four fifths occur a single time. The top ten constitute about 4.9% of the sample.

This entry is derived from a study of cytomegalovirus exposure and HLA in healthy donors (dated by TCRdb to between 2016 and 2019). With regard to the full study: According to an earlier analysis of several hundred of the donors, about 179 million T cells yielded some 110 million unique TCR beta sequences and roughly 280 Gb of sequence data. About five DR-DQ haplotypes were treated as single units for association and clustering because of strong linkage in the cohort. Approximately 300 gigabases of sequencing data and 70 million to 95 million unique TCR sequences made up an early release that covered some 640 HLA-typed donors. The study combined high-throughput TCR immunosequencing, statistical association of individual TCRs with disease status, and machine learning to predict cytomegalovirus infection status. The T cell repertoires of some 670 subjects were profiled by immunosequencing and related to cytomegalovirus serostatus. The study aimed to test whether signatures of past pathogen exposure could be identified by cataloging public T cell receptors. To study patterns of TCR occurrence, a later analysis re-analyzed previously published TCR beta repertoires from several hundred donors and added high-resolution HLA genotyping. Both class I and class II loci were covered by HLA typing, at four-digit resolution. An earlier analysis of approximately 500 of the donors applied high-throughput TCR beta sequencing to assess whether each TCR beta V gene segment acted as functional or pseudogenic. The number of typed donors differed by locus: roughly 620-640 for A, B, C, DRB1 and DQB1; 500 to 550 for DQA1; approximately 600 for DPA1; and some 450 for DPB1. Every discovery cohort repertoire had been produced on one sequencing platform. In addition to the first cohort of hundreds of subjects, a separate validation cohort of 120 different subjects was used. The genetic ancestry cluster associated with self-reported Caucasian donors included about four fifths of the approximately 410 genotyped donors. Genome-wide SNP genotypes for about 55% of the 666 donors were used in a later genetic analysis, which treated that subset as a discovery cohort. Alongside the repertoire data, information on donor age, sex, ethnicity and CMV serostatus was compiled. Across around 400 genotyped donors of the cohort, an average of approximately 240,000 unique TCR beta nucleotide sequences per donor were sequenced, and approximately 17% of those sequences were non-productive. Rather than using new phenotypic data, the later analysis identified candidate immune exposures from TCR beta sequences and from how often those sequences occurred across donors.

The research as a whole found: A later analysis found that most CMV-associated TCR beta chains appeared HLA-restricted, with HLA associations seemingly driven largely by CMV exposure. A later analysis found that TCR association rates varied across HLA loci, with DRB1 alleles showing the most associated TCRs and HLA-C alleles the fewest. Compared with the approximately 600-donor mean, donors in an Asian-associated ancestry cluster had fewer N-insertions in productive TCRs, according to a later genetic analysis. The presence/absence analyses assumed that sequencing depth was roughly uniform across donors, and that assumption may not be true. While some public TCRs were present in many individuals, most TCR sequences turned up only very rarely across donors. According to the authors, the approach could potentially be generalized to other disease states and immunological phenotypes. In vitro tests confirmed that a few of the cytomegalovirus-associated TCR beta chains recognize cytomegalovirus antigens. An association between a missense DCLRE1C variant and V-gene and J-gene trimming of TCR beta chains was found in a later genetic analysis and replicated in an independent cohort. A later analysis found that HLA-associated TCR beta chains were more clonally expanded and had lower generation probabilities than equally common non-associated chains. Linkage disequilibrium might explain the correlated functional status among segregating V segments, but an unknown experimental factor could not be ruled out. When HLA alleles, especially DR and DQ, strongly co-occurred, TCR associations were difficult to assign to individual alleles. The classifier was reported to diagnose cytomegalovirus status with high specificity and sensitivity in both the original and validation cohorts. According to a later analysis, parvovirus B19, influenza, CMV and Epstein-Barr virus appeared linked to several top co-occurrence clusters. This cohort had only TCR beta chains sequenced, and the lack of alpha or paired-chain data limited which features could be detected. A group of highly shared sequence variants was considered likely to be a technical artifact of the sequencing pipeline. In the study, 164 TCR beta chains were listed as associated with cytomegalovirus. Because HLA typing was missing for some donors at each locus, association tests included only the typed subset. Specific HLA alleles were associated with 16,951 TCR beta sequences at a false discovery rate of 0.05 in a later analysis. In an earlier analysis of about 600 of the donors, most TCR beta V segments appeared in productive rearrangements about 87% or about 30% of the time, broadly matching IMGT annotations. Some 16 rarely observed V segments, including chromosome 9 orphons, were excluded from the earlier analysis of about 600 of the donors because counts were too low. The only immune exposure information available for the cohort was CMV serostatus. A further reported finding was that TCR beta sequences accurately predicted the HLA-A and HLA-B alleles for most subjects in the first cohort.

The cohort consisted of 600 to 700 healthy bone marrow donors. At the time of sampling, every cohort member was nominally healthy, though immune exposures that went unrecorded were likely present. The donor was CMV seropositive and was included in the group of 250 to 300 seropositive cohort members. A peripheral blood sample was provided by each donor, and peripheral blood mononuclear cells were used for TCR beta sequencing. The Qiagen DNeasy Blood Extraction Kit was used to extract genomic DNA from the blood cell samples. The sequence was collected from a girl under 18 in good health and CMV-seropositive. The sample comprised PBMCs.

The sequenced DNA is TGTGCCATCAGGGAAGCGGACAGCACAGATACGCAGTATTTT. Protein translation: CAIREADSTDTQYF. This receptor chain uses TRBV10-3 and TRBJ2-3; a tentative D match to TRBD2 spans 5 bases. Per the germline V gene, ENHRY is the CDR1 and SYGVKD is the CDR2. From its cysteine to its phenylalanine, the CDR3 spans 14 amino acids. Only CDR3 DNA is held: 42 bases, read in frame from base 1. Deletion took 6 bases off V and 0 bases off J, with a span of 10 bases between the germline ends.